This T cell receptor beta chain is drawn from a study of shared clonotypes between healthy human individuals. Whole-study context: Two women and three men aged 18 to 49 served as donors. The study, taken as a whole, reports: Only blood was sampled; tissue repertoires likely differ.

Produced via immunoSEQ multiplex PCR; TCRdb's table is partial and in-frame only. The sample consists of millions of clones, 85% to 95% of them appearing once. This clone appeared a single time. Antigen: not known. Germline-derived CDR1 and CDR2 are LGHNA and YSLEER. The CDR3 totals 16 residues. J was trimmed by 1 base and V by 3 bases; bases with no gene match: 5. The chain joins TRBV4-3 to TRBJ1-4; TRBD1 matches 7 bases. The specimen sequenced was naive CD4+ T cells from PBMCs. Indicated subset: CD45RA+ positively selected. This TCR was sampled from a man aged 18 to 35 in good health. Some clones in this sample may be carry-over from other donors' samples. The CDR3 DNA reads as TGCGCCAGCAGCCAGGGTAACAGGGGAACTAATGAAAAACTGTTTTTT. Residues: CASSQGNRGTNEKLFF.